Listed below are T cell receptor beta chains from one sample, sequenced in a study of blood T cell repertoires in COVID-19. Using immunoSEQ multiplex PCR, the repertoire was profiled, and TCRdb retains in-frame clones only, with some absent. The sample yields roughly 410,000 clones, about 88% seen once. The sequenced material came from peripheral blood. These receptor sequences come from a woman aged 40 to 50 with COVID-19, enrolled during active disease. Each CDR3 is given with its conserved first and last residue.

v_call,cdr3_aa
TRBV19,CASSKSEGDRYGYTF
TRBV30,CAWTSGTREQYF
TRBV6-5,CASRLDGVSNVLTF
TRBV7-6,CASSLPFSGSYYEQFF
TRBV18,CASSPRGGNSPLHF
TRBV6-2/TRBV6-3,CASSYSEYSYEQYF
TRBV4-3,CASSGLQGTEAFF
TRBV11-1,CASSLAGGSSYNEQFF
TRBV27,CASSWQANYEQYF
TRBV13,CASSWTSANVNEQFF
TRBV5-1,CASRSSTDTQYF
TRBV25-1,CASSANQDRGTGAFF
TRBV7-2,CASSSRGDQPQHF
TRBV6-6,CASSYSSGIYNEQFF
TRBV4-3,CASSQEITTAINTGELFF
TRBV12-3/TRBV12-4,CASRTGGSYEQYF
TRBV9,CASSVTSSGKGYEQYF
TRBV19,CASKARGGYGYTF
TRBV24-1,CATSSTSGNYNEQFF
TRBV24-1,CATSERTRQIIRNEQFF
TRBV18,CASSPLDNSPLHF
TRBV7-8,CASSLADIAEQFF
TRBV29-1,CSVPVGQKMNTEAFF
TRBV18,CASSPGLTPNEKLFF
TRBV4-1,CASSHRELGYNEQFF
TRBV19,CASTATSGRAYEQYF
TRBV6-2/TRBV6-3,CASSYSTVNYGYTF
TRBV28,CASTTSGTEAFF
TRBV2,CASSLGRETQYF
TRBV5-1,CASSWDRGQSGETQYF
TRBV6-5,CASSSVSEQYF